This T cell receptor beta chain came from a study of blood T cell repertoires in COVID-19. Study overall: Sources were T cells, B-cell-depleted T cells, or PBMCs; the material itself was cDNA or gDNA.

V was pared by 3 bases and J by 2 bases, with 1 base of the junction left unmatched. This CDR3 is 12 amino acids long. Germline-derived CDR1 and CDR2 are DFQATT and SNEGSKA (reference sequence). All enrollees were about 18 to 90 years old and from fewer than 25 US areas. Original analysis: Estimation of nucleated cell counts was performed using reference gene primer amplification. This table comes from immunoSEQ multiplex PCR, and its TCRdb copy is limited to in-frame clones, with some not included. Clonal size and the V and J genes are those of that table, whereas D and trimming came from the DNA. The sample holds about 400,000 clones, over 75% seen once.

Sample: PBMCs or T cells enriched from blood (not recorded which). The clonotype originates from a woman in her thirties or forties with acute COVID-19. The genes are TRBV20-1 and TRBJ2-7; TRBD1 matches 7 bases. CDR3 residues: CSASQGAYEQYF. The CDR3 coding sequence is TGCAGTGCTAGTCAGGGGGCCTACGAGCAGTACTTC.